Listed below are T cell receptor beta chains from one sample, sequenced in a study of CD8+ T cells in alopecia areata. Generated by immunoSEQ multiplex PCR, the TCRdb table keeps only in-frame clones and is missing some. The sample has approximately 99,000 clones, roughly 60% seen once; the top ten hold around 20%. Source material: CD8+ T cells sorted from blood. The receptors were sampled from a human donor in good health. The CDR3 runs from the conserved cysteine through the conserved F or W. Each record gives: CDR3 DNA, CDR3 protein, CDR3 length, V gene, clone size, D gene, J gene. A D gene is named only where the DNA matches it firmly. Part of the rows lack a size; the others show once, few, many or a class for expanded clones.

CDR3nt: TGTGCCAGCAGCGTATCCGGGACAGGGCCCTACGAGCAGTACTTC
CDR3aa: CASSVSGTGPYEQYF
len: 15
v_gene: TRBV9
abundance: NA
d_gene: TRBD1
j_gene: TRBJ2-7

CDR3nt: TGTGCCAGCAGCCGCACAGGGGAAGACACTGAAGCTTTCTTT
CDR3aa: CASSRTGEDTEAFF
len: 14
v_gene: TRBV7-4
abundance: NA
d_gene: TRBD1
j_gene: TRBJ1-1

CDR3nt: TGTGCCAGCAGTTCGCCAGATACGCAGTATTTT
CDR3aa: CASSSPDTQYF
len: 11
v_gene: TRBV6-5
abundance: NA
d_gene: NA
j_gene: TRBJ2-3

CDR3nt: TGTGCCAGCAGTGAAGGTAGCGGGGGCCAAGAGACCCAGTACTTC
CDR3aa: CASSEGSGGQETQYF
len: 15
v_gene: TRBV6-1
abundance: many
d_gene: TRBD2
j_gene: TRBJ2-5

CDR3nt: TGCAGCGTGGGGACAGGGGGCCCCGGGGAGCTGTTTTTT
CDR3aa: CSVGTGGPGELFF
len: 13
v_gene: TRBV29-1
abundance: few
d_gene: TRBD1
j_gene: TRBJ2-2

CDR3nt: TGTGCCAGCTCCGTAGAGGTCTCCACAGATACGCAGTATTTT
CDR3aa: CASSVEVSTDTQYF
len: 14
v_gene: TRBV11-2
abundance: NA
d_gene: NA
j_gene: TRBJ2-3

CDR3nt: TGTGCCAGCAGCTTAGTAGGCGGGCCCACAGATACGCAGTATTTT
CDR3aa: CASSLVGGPTDTQYF
len: 15
v_gene: TRBV7-3
abundance: once
d_gene: NA
j_gene: TRBJ2-3

CDR3nt: TGTGCCAGCAGTATTCCTCATAGCGGGGGGGCGATCGACGATGAGCAGTTCTTC
CDR3aa: CASSIPHSGGAIDDEQFF
len: 18
v_gene: TRBV28
abundance: NA
d_gene: TRBD2
j_gene: TRBJ2-1

CDR3nt: TGTGCCAGCAGCTGGGGGACAGGGTTGGGCGTCCTGACTTTC
CDR3aa: CASSWGTGLGVLTF
len: 14
v_gene: TRBV5-6
abundance: NA
d_gene: TRBD1
j_gene: TRBJ2-6

CDR3nt: TGCAGCGCTACGTCGGAGGCCGGGGAGCTGTTTTTT
CDR3aa: CSATSEAGELFF
len: 12
v_gene: TRBV29-1
abundance: few
d_gene: NA
j_gene: TRBJ2-2

CDR3nt: TGTGCCAGCAGCCCCCAGTACAATGAGCAGTTCTTC
CDR3aa: CASSPQYNEQFF
len: 12
v_gene: TRBV5-6
abundance: few
d_gene: NA
j_gene: TRBJ2-1

CDR3nt: TGCAGCGTTGAAGATCCCCAGGGGAACGAGCAGTACTTC
CDR3aa: CSVEDPQGNEQYF
len: 13
v_gene: TRBV29-1
abundance: NA
d_gene: NA
j_gene: TRBJ2-7

CDR3nt: TGTGCCAGCAGCTTGGCCCGAGGGGTCCGGTACTTC
CDR3aa: CASSLARGVRYF
len: 12
v_gene: TRBV5-6
abundance: NA
d_gene: NA
j_gene: TRBJ2-7

CDR3nt: TGTGCCAGCAGCTTAGGAACAGGGGGTGAGCAGTTCTTC
CDR3aa: CASSLGTGGEQFF
len: 13
v_gene: TRBV11-2
abundance: NA
d_gene: TRBD1
j_gene: TRBJ2-1

CDR3nt: TGTGCCAGCAGCTTAGGGAGCACGTACTGGGGTGGCTACACCTTC
CDR3aa: CASSLGSTYWGGYTF
len: 15
v_gene: TRBV7-2
abundance: NA
d_gene: NA
j_gene: TRBJ1-2

CDR3nt: TGTGCCAGCAGTGAGACTAGCAGCGAGACCCAGTACTTC
CDR3aa: CASSETSSETQYF
len: 13
v_gene: TRBV28
abundance: NA
d_gene: TRBD2
j_gene: TRBJ2-5

CDR3nt: TGTGCCAGCAGTCCCGGGGCTAGCGGGGCATACACAGATACGCAGTATTTT
CDR3aa: CASSPGASGAYTDTQYF
len: 17
v_gene: TRBV27
abundance: NA
d_gene: TRBD2
j_gene: TRBJ2-3

CDR3nt: TGTGCCACCAGCACAACGCCGGGACTAGCTGGTCTGAGCACAGATACGCAGTATTTT
CDR3aa: CATSTTPGLAGLSTDTQYF
len: 19
v_gene: TRBV15
abundance: few
d_gene: TRBD2
j_gene: TRBJ2-3

CDR3nt: TGCAGCGTTGAGGAGGGGGGTTCACGAACGGGAGCTTTCTTT
CDR3aa: CSVEEGGSRTGAFF
len: 14
v_gene: TRBV29-1
abundance: few
d_gene: NA
j_gene: TRBJ1-1

CDR3nt: TGTGCCAGCAGCTTAGGTTTTGGGGATTCACCCCTCCACTTT
CDR3aa: CASSLGFGDSPLHF
len: 14
v_gene: TRBV7-9
abundance: few
d_gene: NA
j_gene: TRBJ1-6

CDR3nt: TGTGCCAGCTCGCCCGGGACAGGGGGAACGGAGACCCAGTACTTC
CDR3aa: CASSPGTGGTETQYF
len: 15
v_gene: TRBV7-6
abundance: NA
d_gene: TRBD1
j_gene: TRBJ2-5

CDR3nt: TGTGCCAGCAGCTTAGCGTATCCACCGGGGCGGCAGTACTTC
CDR3aa: CASSLAYPPGRQYF
len: 14
v_gene: TRBV7-8
abundance: NA
d_gene: NA
j_gene: TRBJ2-7

CDR3nt: TGTGCCAGCAGCCCAGGGATATCAACCGGGGAGCTGTTTTTT
CDR3aa: CASSPGISTGELFF
len: 14
v_gene: TRBV7-2
abundance: NA
d_gene: NA
j_gene: TRBJ2-2

CDR3nt: TGCAGCGTTCTACTCGGATCCCAAGGAGCTTTCTTT
CDR3aa: CSVLLGSQGAFF
len: 12
v_gene: TRBV29-1
abundance: NA
d_gene: NA
j_gene: TRBJ1-1

CDR3nt: TGTGCCAGCAGCCACATAGCGGGGGGGCAAACAGATACGCAGTATTTT
CDR3aa: CASSHIAGGQTDTQYF
len: 16
v_gene: TRBV4-2
abundance: NA
d_gene: TRBD2
j_gene: TRBJ2-3

CDR3nt: TGTGCCAGCAGCTTTACAGGGGAGGAGCAGTACTTC
CDR3aa: CASSFTGEEQYF
len: 12
v_gene: TRBV5-5
abundance: medium-sized
d_gene: TRBD1
j_gene: TRBJ2-7

CDR3nt: TGTGCCATCAGGGAGGCGGTAGGCGGGCGGGGAGAGACCCAGTACTTC
CDR3aa: CAIREAVGGRGETQYF
len: 16
v_gene: TRBV10-3
abundance: few
d_gene: NA
j_gene: TRBJ2-5

CDR3nt: TGTGCCAGCAGTAGTACAGAGAATCAGCCCCAGCATTTT
CDR3aa: CASSSTENQPQHF
len: 13
v_gene: TRBV6-1
abundance: NA
d_gene: NA
j_gene: TRBJ1-5

CDR3nt: TGTGCCAGCAGTGTGACCGCGGAGTCCTACAATGAGCAGTTCTTC
CDR3aa: CASSVTAESYNEQFF
len: 15
v_gene: TRBV6-1
abundance: NA
d_gene: NA
j_gene: TRBJ2-1

CDR3nt: TGTGCCAGCAGCTTAGCGGGAGGCCTCTACGAGCAGTACTTC
CDR3aa: CASSLAGGLYEQYF
len: 14
v_gene: TRBV7-9
abundance: few
d_gene: NA
j_gene: TRBJ2-7

CDR3nt: TGTGCCAGCAGCCAAGACTCAGACCGGGACATCAGGGGTAATGAGCAGTTCTTC
CDR3aa: CASSQDSDRDIRGNEQFF
len: 18
v_gene: TRBV4-2
abundance: NA
d_gene: NA
j_gene: TRBJ2-1

CDR3nt: TGTGCCAGTAGTACCCTCGGGACAGCGGACTCCTATAATTCACCCCTCCACTTT
CDR3aa: CASSTLGTADSYNSPLHF
len: 18
v_gene: TRBV19
abundance: NA
d_gene: TRBD1
j_gene: TRBJ1-6

CDR3nt: TGTGCCAGCAGTCCCCGGGGGCGGGACGAGCAGTACTTC
CDR3aa: CASSPRGRDEQYF
len: 13
v_gene: TRBV11-2
abundance: few
d_gene: NA
j_gene: TRBJ2-7

CDR3nt: TGTGCCAGCAGTTGGTCGGGGGCAAGCAATCAGCCCCAGCATTTT
CDR3aa: CASSWSGASNQPQHF
len: 15
v_gene: TRBV27
abundance: few
d_gene: NA
j_gene: TRBJ1-5

CDR3nt: TGTGCCAGCAGCCAGGGACTAGATGGGTACGAGCAGTACTTC
CDR3aa: CASSQGLDGYEQYF
len: 14
v_gene: TRBV13
abundance: NA
d_gene: TRBD2
j_gene: TRBJ2-7

CDR3nt: TGTGCCAGCAGTTTTGTAGCGGGGGGCCCCGAAGAGACCCAGTACTTC
CDR3aa: CASSFVAGGPEETQYF
len: 16
v_gene: TRBV28
abundance: NA
d_gene: TRBD2
j_gene: TRBJ2-5

CDR3nt: TGTGCCAGCAGTTACTCGAGGGGAGAGCAGTTCTTC
CDR3aa: CASSYSRGEQFF
len: 12
v_gene: TRBV6-5
abundance: NA
d_gene: NA
j_gene: TRBJ2-1

CDR3nt: TGCGCCAGCAGCCAAGATACTAGCGATGAGCAGTTCTTC
CDR3aa: CASSQDTSDEQFF
len: 13
v_gene: TRBV4-3
abundance: few
d_gene: TRBD2
j_gene: TRBJ2-1

CDR3nt: TGCGCCAGCAGCTTGGCCAATCCAGGAGGAACAGATACGCAGTATTTT
CDR3aa: CASSLANPGGTDTQYF
len: 16
v_gene: TRBV5-1
abundance: once
d_gene: NA
j_gene: TRBJ2-3

CDR3nt: TGTGCCAGCAGCTTTAGCGGGGGGGCTCAAGAGACCCAGTACTTC
CDR3aa: CASSFSGGAQETQYF
len: 15
v_gene: TRBV7-3
abundance: NA
d_gene: TRBD2
j_gene: TRBJ2-5